The rows below give T cell receptor beta chains drawn from one sample of a study of beta chain features in type 1 diabetes. Sequenced by immunoSEQ multiplex PCR; TCRdb stores in-frame clones only, minus some. The sample consists of around 310,000 clones, around 10% of them appearing once. Source material: naive CD4+ T cells from blood. These TCRs come from a woman in her twenties or thirties in good health. CDR3s include the opening cysteine and the closing phenylalanine or tryptophan. A D gene is named only where the DNA matches it firmly. Not every row has a clone size; where given, it reads once, few, many or a size class.

CDR3 DNA: TGTGCCAGCTCACCGGGCATGAACACTGAAGCTTTCTTT
CDR3 protein: CASSPGMNTEAFF
D gene: NA
clone size: few
V gene: TRBV18
J gene: TRBJ1-1
CDR3 length: 13

CDR3 DNA: TGTGCCAGCAGTTTATCTGGACAGGCCCTCGGAAACATTCAGTACTTC
CDR3 protein: CASSLSGQALGNIQYF
D gene: TRBD1
clone size: NA
V gene: TRBV28
J gene: TRBJ2-4
CDR3 length: 16

CDR3 DNA: TGTGCCTGGACCATGACAGACTTCTATGGCTACACCTTC
CDR3 protein: CAWTMTDFYGYTF
D gene: NA
clone size: NA
V gene: TRBV30
J gene: TRBJ1-2
CDR3 length: 13

CDR3 DNA: TGTGCCAGCAGTGACTACAGGGGGCGCGATGAAAAACTGTTTTTT
CDR3 protein: CASSDYRGRDEKLFF
D gene: TRBD1
clone size: NA
V gene: TRBV2
J gene: TRBJ1-4
CDR3 length: 15

CDR3 DNA: TGTGCCAGCAGTTACTCAGGGAGTGAGACCCAGTACTTC
CDR3 protein: CASSYSGSETQYF
D gene: NA
clone size: few
V gene: TRBV6-5
J gene: TRBJ2-5
CDR3 length: 13

CDR3 DNA: TGTGCCAGCAGAGCGGAAACCGTCACCGGGGAGCTGTTTTTT
CDR3 protein: CASRAETVTGELFF
D gene: NA
clone size: NA
V gene: TRBV11-1
J gene: TRBJ2-2
CDR3 length: 14

CDR3 DNA: TGTGCCAGCGGCGTAGTGGCGGGGGGCTACGAGCAGTACTTC
CDR3 protein: CASGVVAGGYEQYF
D gene: TRBD2
clone size: NA
V gene: TRBV9
J gene: TRBJ2-7
CDR3 length: 14

CDR3 DNA: TGCGCCAGCAGGCGACGGGGTTGGGATGAGCAGTTCTTC
CDR3 protein: CASRRRGWDEQFF
D gene: NA
clone size: few
V gene: TRBV5-1
J gene: TRBJ2-1
CDR3 length: 13

CDR3 DNA: TGTGCCACCAGCAGAGATCCGGGATACAATGAGCAGTTCTTC
CDR3 protein: CATSRDPGYNEQFF
D gene: NA
clone size: NA
V gene: TRBV15
J gene: TRBJ2-1
CDR3 length: 14

CDR3 DNA: TGTGCCAGCAGCACGATGGGACAGGGGATGAATGAGCAGTTCTTC
CDR3 protein: CASSTMGQGMNEQFF
D gene: TRBD1
clone size: NA
V gene: TRBV28
J gene: TRBJ2-1
CDR3 length: 15

CDR3 DNA: TGTGCCAGCATCCCGGGACTAGCGGACTCCTACAATGAGCAGTTCTTC
CDR3 protein: CASIPGLADSYNEQFF
D gene: TRBD2
clone size: few
V gene: TRBV7-9
J gene: TRBJ2-1
CDR3 length: 16

CDR3 DNA: TGTGCCAGCTCACCAACAGGGAAAGAGACCCAGTACTTC
CDR3 protein: CASSPTGKETQYF
D gene: NA
clone size: NA
V gene: TRBV18
J gene: TRBJ2-5
CDR3 length: 13

CDR3 DNA: TGTGCCAGCAGCTTAATTAGCGGGAGTTCGAACACCGGGGAGCTGTTTTTT
CDR3 protein: CASSLISGSSNTGELFF
D gene: TRBD2
clone size: few
V gene: TRBV13
J gene: TRBJ2-2
CDR3 length: 17

CDR3 DNA: TGTGCCAGCAGTTTAGGCGGGGCGGGCTCCTACGAGCAGTACTTC
CDR3 protein: CASSLGGAGSYEQYF
D gene: NA
clone size: NA
V gene: TRBV28
J gene: TRBJ2-7
CDR3 length: 15

CDR3 DNA: TGCGCCAGCAGCCCCCGGACTGATGCAACTAATGAAAAACTGTTTTTT
CDR3 protein: CASSPRTDATNEKLFF
D gene: NA
clone size: NA
V gene: TRBV5-1
J gene: TRBJ1-4
CDR3 length: 16

CDR3 DNA: TGTGCCAGCAGTGACGGGACTAGCGGGAACACAGATACGCAGTATTTT
CDR3 protein: CASSDGTSGNTDTQYF
D gene: TRBD2
clone size: NA
V gene: TRBV25-1
J gene: TRBJ2-3
CDR3 length: 16

CDR3 DNA: TGTGCCAGCAGCTTGGGTCCTCAGGTGAACACTGAAGCTTTCTTT
CDR3 protein: CASSLGPQVNTEAFF
D gene: NA
clone size: few
V gene: TRBV7-8
J gene: TRBJ1-1
CDR3 length: 15

CDR3 DNA: TGTGCCAGCAGAGCTAGCGGCTCCTACAATGAGCAGTTCTTC
CDR3 protein: CASRASGSYNEQFF
D gene: TRBD2
clone size: NA
V gene: TRBV2
J gene: TRBJ2-1
CDR3 length: 14

CDR3 DNA: TGTGCCACCAGCCCACATACTAGCGGGAGCTCCTACGAGCAGTACTTC
CDR3 protein: CATSPHTSGSSYEQYF
D gene: TRBD2
clone size: few
V gene: TRBV15
J gene: TRBJ2-7
CDR3 length: 16

CDR3 DNA: TGTGCCAGCAGCTTGGGGCTAGCGGGGGCCTACGAGCAGTACTTC
CDR3 protein: CASSLGLAGAYEQYF
D gene: TRBD2
clone size: NA
V gene: TRBV5-6
J gene: TRBJ2-7
CDR3 length: 15

CDR3 DNA: TGTGCCAGCAGCGACCGACAGGGTCAGTACGAGCAGTACTTC
CDR3 protein: CASSDRQGQYEQYF
D gene: TRBD1
clone size: few
V gene: TRBV7-9
J gene: TRBJ2-7
CDR3 length: 14

CDR3 DNA: TGCGCCAGCAGCCAACCTCTGGGACTGAATGAGCAGTTCTTC
CDR3 protein: CASSQPLGLNEQFF
D gene: NA
clone size: NA
V gene: TRBV4-3
J gene: TRBJ2-1
CDR3 length: 14

CDR3 DNA: TGTGCCAGCAGCGCACGGACAGGGGTGGTACGGGAGACCCAGTACTTC
CDR3 protein: CASSARTGVVRETQYF
D gene: TRBD1
clone size: few
V gene: TRBV25-1
J gene: TRBJ2-5
CDR3 length: 16

CDR3 DNA: TGCAGTGCAGGGGCCTATGGCGAGCAGTACTTC
CDR3 protein: CSAGAYGEQYF
D gene: NA
clone size: few
V gene: TRBV20-1
J gene: TRBJ2-7
CDR3 length: 11

CDR3 DNA: TGTGCCAGCAGCTCCGGACAGGGTAGAGATACGCAGTATTTT
CDR3 protein: CASSSGQGRDTQYF
D gene: TRBD1
clone size: NA
V gene: TRBV7-2
J gene: TRBJ2-3
CDR3 length: 14

CDR3 DNA: TGTGCCAGCAGCTTGCCCCACTCCTACGAGCAGTACTTC
CDR3 protein: CASSLPHSYEQYF
D gene: NA
clone size: few
V gene: TRBV5-4
J gene: TRBJ2-7
CDR3 length: 13